Below, one T cell receptor beta chain is given with its context. Its antigen is unidentified. The junction does not match germline at one end; this may be a read error. The sample comes from a study of neurological immune-mediated disorders. With 10-nucleotide random UMIs, 5'RACE was used to make the cDNA. TCRdb re-called the 5' RACE reads with MiXCR, one entry per CDR3 protein. The sample has 30,000 or so distinct CDR3 sequences, 15% seen once. Volunteers from a blood bank in Maryland, USA, made up the healthy controls. The study built unsorted libraries from 2 million PBMCs kept at -80 C. The germline CDR1 and CDR2 sequences are DFQATT and SNEGSKA (reference sequence). The CDR3 runs to 13 residues. General study points: Patients with HTLV-1-associated myelopathy had the highest level of TCR clonal expansion, whereas patients with multiple sclerosis had the lowest level, falling beneath the level found in healthy controls.

The J gene is TRBJ1-6, the V gene TRBV20-1, with D unclear. Material for sequencing was PBMCs. The TCR comes from a man in his 70s in good health. The CDR3 region has the DNA TGCAGTGTGAGGCAGAGTTTTAATTCACCCATCAACTTT. Protein: CSVRQSFNSPINF.